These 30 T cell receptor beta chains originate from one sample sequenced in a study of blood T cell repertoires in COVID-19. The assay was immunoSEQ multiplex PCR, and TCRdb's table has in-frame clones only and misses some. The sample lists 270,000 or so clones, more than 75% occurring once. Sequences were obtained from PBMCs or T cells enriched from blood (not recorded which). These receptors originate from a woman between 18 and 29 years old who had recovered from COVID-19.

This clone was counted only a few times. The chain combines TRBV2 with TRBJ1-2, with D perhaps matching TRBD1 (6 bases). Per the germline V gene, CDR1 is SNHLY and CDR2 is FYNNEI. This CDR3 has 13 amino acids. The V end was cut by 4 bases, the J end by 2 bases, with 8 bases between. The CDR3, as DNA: TGTGCCAGCAGTGTCGACAGGAACTATGGCTACACCTTC. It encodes CASSVDRNYGYTF.

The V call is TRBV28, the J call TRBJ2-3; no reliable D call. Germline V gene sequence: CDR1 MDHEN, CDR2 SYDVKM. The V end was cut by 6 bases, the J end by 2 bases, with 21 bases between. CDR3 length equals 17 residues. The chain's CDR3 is CASSLNTWATTTDTQYF. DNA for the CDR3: TGTGCCAGCAGCCTTAATACATGGGCGACAACCACAGATACGCAGTATTTT. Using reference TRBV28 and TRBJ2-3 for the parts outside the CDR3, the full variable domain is DVKVTQSSRYLVKRTGEKVFLECVQDMDHENMFWYRQDPGLGLRLIYFSYDVKMKEKGDIPEGYSVSREKKERFSLILESASTNQTSMYLCASSLNTWATTTDTQYFGPGTRLTVL.

The chain's CDR3 is CASSRSTGVGQPQHF. In nucleotides, the CDR3 is TGCGCCAGCAGCCGCTCTACAGGGGTCGGTCAGCCCCAGCATTTT. The V gene is TRBV4-1, the J gene TRBJ1-5, with 7 positions matching TRBD1. Germline V gives CDR1 MGHRA, CDR2 YSYEKL. The junction had 9 bases not matched to a gene; V was cut back by 4 bases and J by 6 bases. The CDR3 extends over 15 amino acids.

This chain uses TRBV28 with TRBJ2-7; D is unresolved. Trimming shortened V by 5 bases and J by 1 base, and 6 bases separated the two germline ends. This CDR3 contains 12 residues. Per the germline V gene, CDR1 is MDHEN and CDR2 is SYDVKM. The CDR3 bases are TGTGCCAGCAGTCGCGTTTCCTACGAGCAGTACTTC. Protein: CASSRVSYEQYF.

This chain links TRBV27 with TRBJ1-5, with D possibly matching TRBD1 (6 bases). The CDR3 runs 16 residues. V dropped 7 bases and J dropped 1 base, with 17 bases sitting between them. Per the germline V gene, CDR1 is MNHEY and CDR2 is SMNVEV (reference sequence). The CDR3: CASTLWGGASNQPQHF. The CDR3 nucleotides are TGTGCCAGCACTCTATGGGGGGGCGCGAGCAATCAGCCCCAGCATTTT.

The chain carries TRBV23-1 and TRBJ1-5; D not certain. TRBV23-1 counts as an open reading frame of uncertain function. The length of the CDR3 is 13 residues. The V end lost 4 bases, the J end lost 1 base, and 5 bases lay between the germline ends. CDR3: CASSLGSNQPQHF. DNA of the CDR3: TGCGCCAGCAGTCTCGGGAGCAATCAGCCCCAGCATTTT.

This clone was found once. CDR3 amino acids: CACRGTATNEKLFF. CDR3 nucleotides: TGTGCCTGCAGGGGAACAGCAACTAATGAAAAACTGTTTTTT. The V gene is TRBV19, the J gene TRBJ1-4, with a tentative D call TRBD1 (6 bases). CDR3 length: 14 residues. The V and J ends lost 11 bases and 0 bases respectively, with 13 bases between them. Germline V CDR1 and CDR2: LNHDA, SQIVND (reference sequence). Full variable domain (missing parts from reference TRBV19 and TRBJ1-4): DGGITQSPKYLFRKEGQNVTLSCEQNLNHDAMYWYRQDPGQGLRLIYYSQIVNDFQKGDIAEGYSVSREKKESFPLTVTSAQKNPTAFYLCACRGTATNEKLFFGSGTQLSVL.

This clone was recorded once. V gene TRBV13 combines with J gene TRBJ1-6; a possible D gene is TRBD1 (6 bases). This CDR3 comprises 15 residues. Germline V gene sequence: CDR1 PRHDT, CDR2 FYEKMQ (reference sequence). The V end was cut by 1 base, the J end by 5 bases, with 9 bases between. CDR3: CASSLEGGDNSPLHF. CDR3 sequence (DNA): TGTGCCAGCAGCTTAGAAGGGGGAGATAATTCACCCCTCCACTTT.

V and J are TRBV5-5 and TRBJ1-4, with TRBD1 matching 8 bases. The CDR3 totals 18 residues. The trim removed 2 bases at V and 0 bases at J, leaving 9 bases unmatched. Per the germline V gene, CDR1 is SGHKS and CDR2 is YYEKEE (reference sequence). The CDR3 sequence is CASSLEGTGVATNEKLFF. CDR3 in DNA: TGTGCCAGCAGCTTAGAGGGGACAGGTGTCGCAACTAATGAAAAACTGTTTTTT. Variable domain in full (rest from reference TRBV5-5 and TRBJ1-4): DAGVTQSPTHLIKTRGQQVTLRCSPISGHKSVSWYQQVLGQGPQFIFQYYEKEERGRGNFPDRFSARQFPNYSSELNVNALLLGDSALYLCASSLEGTGVATNEKLFFGSGTQLSVL.

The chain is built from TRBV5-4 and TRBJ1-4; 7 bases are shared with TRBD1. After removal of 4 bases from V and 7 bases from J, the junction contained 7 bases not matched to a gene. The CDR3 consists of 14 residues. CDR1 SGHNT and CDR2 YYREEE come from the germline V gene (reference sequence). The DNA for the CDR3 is TGTGCCAGCAGCATGGACAGGCGGGGTGAAAAACTGTTTTTT. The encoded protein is CASSMDRRGEKLFF. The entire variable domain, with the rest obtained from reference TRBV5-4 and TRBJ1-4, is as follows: ETGVTQSPTHLIKTRGQQVTLRCSSQSGHNTVSWYQQALGQGPQFIFQYYREEENGRGNFPPRFSGLQFPNYSSELNVNALELDDSALYLCASSMDRRGEKLFFGSGTQLSVL.

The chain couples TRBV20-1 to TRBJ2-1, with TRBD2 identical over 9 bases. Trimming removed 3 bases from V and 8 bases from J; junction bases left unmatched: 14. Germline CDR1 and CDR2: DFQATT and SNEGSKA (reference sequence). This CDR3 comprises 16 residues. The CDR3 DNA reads TGCAGTGCTAGTACCCACTCTCGCGGGGGGGCGGATGAGCAGTTCTTC. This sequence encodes CSASTHSRGGADEQFF.

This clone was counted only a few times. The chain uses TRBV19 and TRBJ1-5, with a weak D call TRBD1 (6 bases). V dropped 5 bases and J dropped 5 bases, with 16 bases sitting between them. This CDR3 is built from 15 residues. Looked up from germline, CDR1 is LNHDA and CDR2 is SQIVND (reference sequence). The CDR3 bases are TGTGCCAGTAGTGTGAACAGGGTAGGCGATCAGCCCCAGCATTTT. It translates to CASSVNRVGDQPQHF.

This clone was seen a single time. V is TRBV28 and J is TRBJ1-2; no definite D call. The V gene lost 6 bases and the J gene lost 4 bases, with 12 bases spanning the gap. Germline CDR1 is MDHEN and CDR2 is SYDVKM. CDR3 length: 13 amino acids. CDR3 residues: CASSPLEGYGYTF. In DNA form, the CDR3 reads TGTGCCAGCAGCCCCCTGGAGGGCTATGGCTACACCTTC.

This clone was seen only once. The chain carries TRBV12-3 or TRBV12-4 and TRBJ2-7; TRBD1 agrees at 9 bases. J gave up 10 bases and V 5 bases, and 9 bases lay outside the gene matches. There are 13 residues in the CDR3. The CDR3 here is CASSPGQGVPQYF. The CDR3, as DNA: TGTGCCAGCAGTCCGGGACAGGGAGTCCCCCAGTACTTC.

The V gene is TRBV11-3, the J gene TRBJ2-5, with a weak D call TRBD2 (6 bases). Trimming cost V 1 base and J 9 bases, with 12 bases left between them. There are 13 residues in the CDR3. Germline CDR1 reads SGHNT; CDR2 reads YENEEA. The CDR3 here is CASSLGRARAQYF. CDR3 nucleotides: TGTGCCAGCAGCTTAGGGAGGGCTAGAGCCCAGTACTTC.

The CDR3 reads CASSYDRVGQPQHF. The CDR3 bases are TGTGCCAGCAGTTATGACAGGGTGGGTCAGCCCCAGCATTTT. The rearrangement joins TRBV28 to TRBJ1-5; 7 bases fit TRBD1. Losses at the gene ends were 4 bases for V and 6 bases for J; bases not matched to a gene: 6. This CDR3 spans 14 amino acids. Germline V gene data show CDR1 as MDHEN and CDR2 as SYDVKM. Complete variable domain (other parts from reference TRBV28 and TRBJ1-5): DVKVTQSSRYLVKRTGEKVFLECVQDMDHENMFWYRQDPGLGLRLIYFSYDVKMKEKGDIPEGYSVSREKKERFSLILESASTNQTSMYLCASSYDRVGQPQHFGDGTRLSIL.

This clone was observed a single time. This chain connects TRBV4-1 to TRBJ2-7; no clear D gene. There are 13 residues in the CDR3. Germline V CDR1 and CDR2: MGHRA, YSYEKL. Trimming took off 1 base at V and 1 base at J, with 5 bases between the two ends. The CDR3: CASSQGPSYEQYF. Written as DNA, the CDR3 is TGCGCCAGCAGCCAAGGGCCGTCCTACGAGCAGTACTTC.

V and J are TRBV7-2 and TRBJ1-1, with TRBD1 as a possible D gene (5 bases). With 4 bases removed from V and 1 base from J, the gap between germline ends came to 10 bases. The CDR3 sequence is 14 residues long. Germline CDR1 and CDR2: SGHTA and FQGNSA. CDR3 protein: CASSSHRTNTEAFF. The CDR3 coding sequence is TGTGCCAGCAGCTCCCACAGGACGAACACTGAAGCTTTCTTT.

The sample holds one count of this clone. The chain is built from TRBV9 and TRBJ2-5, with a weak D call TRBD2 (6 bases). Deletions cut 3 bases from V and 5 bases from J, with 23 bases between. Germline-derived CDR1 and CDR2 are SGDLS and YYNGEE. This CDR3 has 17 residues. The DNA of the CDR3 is TGTGCCAGCAGCGCGTACTCGGGGGATAAGCCCAGGGAGACCCAGTACTTC. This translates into CASSAYSGDKPRETQYF.

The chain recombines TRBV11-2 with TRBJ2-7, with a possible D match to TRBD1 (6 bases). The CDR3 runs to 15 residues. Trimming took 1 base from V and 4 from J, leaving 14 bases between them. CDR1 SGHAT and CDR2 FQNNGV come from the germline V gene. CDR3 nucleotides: TGTGCCAGCAGCTTAGCCGCCACAGGGCCGTACGAGCAGTACTTC. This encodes CASSLAATGPYEQYF.

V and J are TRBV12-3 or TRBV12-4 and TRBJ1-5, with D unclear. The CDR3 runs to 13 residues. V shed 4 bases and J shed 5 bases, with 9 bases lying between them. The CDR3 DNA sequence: TGTGCCAGCAGTTCTAGGTCGGATCAGCCCCAGCATTTT. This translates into CASSSRSDQPQHF.

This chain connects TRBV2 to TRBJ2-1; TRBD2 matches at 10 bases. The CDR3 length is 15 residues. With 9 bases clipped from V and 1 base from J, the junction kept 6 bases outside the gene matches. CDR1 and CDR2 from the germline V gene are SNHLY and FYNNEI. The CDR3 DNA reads TGTGCCAGTGGACTAGCGGACGATTCCTACAATGAGCAGTTCTTC. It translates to CASGLADDSYNEQFF.

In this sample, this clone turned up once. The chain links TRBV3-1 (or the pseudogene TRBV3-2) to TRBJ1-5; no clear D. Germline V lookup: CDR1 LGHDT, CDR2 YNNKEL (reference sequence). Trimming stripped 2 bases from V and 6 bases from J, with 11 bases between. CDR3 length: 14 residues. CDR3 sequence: CASSQILFSQPQHF. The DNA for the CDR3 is TGTGCCAGCAGCCAAATACTGTTTAGTCAGCCCCAGCATTTT.

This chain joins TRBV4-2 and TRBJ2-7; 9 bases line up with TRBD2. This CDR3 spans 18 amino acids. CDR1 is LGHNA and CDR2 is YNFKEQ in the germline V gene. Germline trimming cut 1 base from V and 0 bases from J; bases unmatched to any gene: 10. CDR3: CASSQGPLAGDLSYEQYF. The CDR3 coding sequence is TGTGCCAGCAGCCAAGGACCTTTAGCGGGAGACCTCTCCTACGAGCAGTACTTC.

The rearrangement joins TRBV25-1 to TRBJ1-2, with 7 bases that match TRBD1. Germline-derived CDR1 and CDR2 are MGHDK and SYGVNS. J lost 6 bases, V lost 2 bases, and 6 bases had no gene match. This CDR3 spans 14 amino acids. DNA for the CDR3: TGTGCCAGCAGTGAACCCGACAGGGATCATGGCTACACCTTC. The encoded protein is CASSEPDRDHGYTF.

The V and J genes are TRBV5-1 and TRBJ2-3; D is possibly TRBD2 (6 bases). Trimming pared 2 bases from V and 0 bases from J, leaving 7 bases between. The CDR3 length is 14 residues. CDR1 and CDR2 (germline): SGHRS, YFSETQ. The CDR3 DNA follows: TGCGCCAGCAGCTTCGGGACTAGCACAGATACGCAGTATTTT. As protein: CASSFGTSTDTQYF.

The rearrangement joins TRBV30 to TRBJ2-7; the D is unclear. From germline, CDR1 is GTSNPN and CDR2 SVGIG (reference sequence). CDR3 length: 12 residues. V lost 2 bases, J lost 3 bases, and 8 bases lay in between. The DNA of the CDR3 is TGTGCCTGGAGTCTTTTGCGCTACGAGCAGTACTTC. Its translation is CAWSLLRYEQYF.

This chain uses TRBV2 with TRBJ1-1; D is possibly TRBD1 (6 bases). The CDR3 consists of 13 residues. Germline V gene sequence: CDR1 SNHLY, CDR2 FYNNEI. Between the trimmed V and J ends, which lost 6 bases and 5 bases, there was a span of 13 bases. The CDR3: CASSADRSTEAFF. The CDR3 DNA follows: TGTGCCAGCAGCGCCGACAGGAGTACTGAAGCTTTCTTT.

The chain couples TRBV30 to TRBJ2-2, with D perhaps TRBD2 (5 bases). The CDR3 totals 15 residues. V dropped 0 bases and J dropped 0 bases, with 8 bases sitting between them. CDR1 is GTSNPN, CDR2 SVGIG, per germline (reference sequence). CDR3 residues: CAWSVKGANTGELFF. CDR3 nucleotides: TGTGCCTGGAGTGTTAAGGGAGCGAACACCGGGGAGCTGTTTTTT. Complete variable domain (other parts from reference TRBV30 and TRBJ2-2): SQTIHQWPATLVQPVGSPLSLECTVEGTSNPNLYWYRQAAGRGLQLLFYSVGIGQISSEVPQNLSASRPQDRQFILSSKKLLLSDSGFYLCAWSVKGANTGELFFGEGSRLTVL.

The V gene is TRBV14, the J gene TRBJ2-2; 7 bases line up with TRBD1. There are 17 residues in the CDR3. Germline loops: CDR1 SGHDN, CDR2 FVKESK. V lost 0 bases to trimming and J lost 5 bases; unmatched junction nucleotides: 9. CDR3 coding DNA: TGTGCCAGCAGCCAAGACACGGACAGGTCATTAACCGGGGAGCTGTTTTTT. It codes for CASSQDTDRSLTGELFF. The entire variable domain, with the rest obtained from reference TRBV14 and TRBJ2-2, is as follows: EAGVTQFPSHSVIEKGQTVTLRCDPISGHDNLYWYRRVMGKEIKFLLHFVKESKQDESGMPNNRFLAERTGGTYSTLKVQPAELEDSGVYFCASSQDTDRSLTGELFFGEGSRLTVL.